Sequencing of this T cell receptor beta chain was carried out in a study of T cells in Graves' hyperthyroidism and ophthalmopathy. Findings of the study overall: Through a model of 13 V-J features, ophthalmopathy was separated from stable hyperthyroidism. Blood also showed most of the thyroid clonotypes that were expanded above 0.001.

Uncontrolled infection, other autoimmune disease, pregnancy or lactation excluded patients. The CDR3 length is 14 residues. J lost 5 bases, V lost 0 bases, and 4 bases had no gene match. Germline V CDR1 and CDR2: SGHDT, YYEEEE. Amplified TCR beta CDR3 regions derived from RNA transcripts. HTBI primers drove first-round RT-PCR of the TCR CDR3. MiXCR, applied by TCRdb to the multiplex PCR reads, yields one record per CDR3 protein. The sample contains roughly 600,000 distinct CDR3 sequences, about 14% of which appear only once. Many counts were recorded for this clonotype. Its antigen is still unknown. The chain is built from TRBV5-6 and TRBJ1-1, with 7 bases that match TRBD1. The sequence was collected from a woman between 45 and 60 years old with Graves' ophthalmopathy. The material sequenced was blood. This CDR3 is CASSLVAGGTEAFF. In DNA form, the CDR3 reads TGTGCCAGCAGCTTGGTGGCAGGGGGAACTGAAGCTTTCTTT.